This T cell receptor (beta chain) was profiled in a study of T cell clones after liver transplantation. Overall study context: Samples came pre-transplant, pre-randomization before withdrawal, and post-randomization after withdrawal ended. General study results and limits: In two subjects, few donor cells limited the measurable donor-reactive repertoire. Circulating graft-donor-reactive CD4 TCRbeta sequences fell significantly post-transplant in most of the 8 subjects. Migration into the graft, not deletion, may explain lost graft donor-reactive T cells.

The CDR3 is 16 amino acids. CDR1 and CDR2 (germline): SGHTA, FQGNSA. Trimming took off 3 bases at V and 0 bases at J, with 12 bases between the two ends. As for this clone: Its antigen is still unknown.

Clones were read by immunoSEQ multiplex PCR, and TCRdb kept only the in-frame ones, dropping some. This sample carries about 75,000 clones, around 84% of them seen once, and the ten largest clones take 2% to 2.5%. This sequence joins TRBV7-2 and TRBJ2-1; D possibly corresponds to TRBD2 (6 bases). This TCR was recovered from a human patient who received a liver transplant. Some T cells may be supplied by the graft donor. The material sequenced was CD4+ T cells from blood, taken less than 50 months after liver transplant. CDR3 DNA sequence: TGTGCCAGCAGCTTCCCTGGCGGGGTCTCCTACAATGAGCAGTTCTTC. Residues: CASSFPGGVSYNEQFF. Based on the CDR3 plus reference TRBV7-2 and TRBJ2-1, the full variable domain is GAGVSQSPSNKVTEKGKDVELRCDPISGHTALYWYRQSLGQGLEFLIYFQGNSAPDKSGLPSDRFSAERTGGSVSTLTIQRTQQEDSAVYLCASSFPGGVSYNEQFFGPGTRLTVL.